In this sample, the clone carrying this T cell receptor (beta chain) turned up many times. What it binds is not known. The data belong to a study of T cells after yellow fever vaccination. It was through 5'RACE template switching that TCR cDNA was made, with a universal primer site and UMIs added. TCRdb reprocessed the 5' RACE reads via MiXCR and lists one record per CDR3 protein. The sample shows 500,000 to 700,000 distinct CDR3 sequences, less than 20% of them seen only once. Study-level findings and limits: Most clones from primary vaccination were detected again post-booster (around 96% CD4, about 88% CD8). Peaking on day 5 versus 15, the secondary response was faster but weaker. One caveat is that FACS-sorted repertoires could contain abundant clonotypes contaminating from the bulk population.

From germline, CDR1 is LGHNA and CDR2 YSLEER. The CDR3 sequence is 15 residues long. V gave up 0 bases and J gave up 7 bases; unmatched junction bases: 9. The TCR sequence derives from a man under 40 who received the YFV17D yellow fever vaccine. This sample comprised PBMCs, obtained 15 days after the yellow fever booster vaccination. The chain links TRBV4-3 to TRBJ2-7; 7 positions match TRBD2. The CDR3 bases are TGCGCCAGCAGCCAAGATGGTACTCCTAGCGGAGAGCAGTACTTC. Translating gives CASSQDGTPSGEQYF.